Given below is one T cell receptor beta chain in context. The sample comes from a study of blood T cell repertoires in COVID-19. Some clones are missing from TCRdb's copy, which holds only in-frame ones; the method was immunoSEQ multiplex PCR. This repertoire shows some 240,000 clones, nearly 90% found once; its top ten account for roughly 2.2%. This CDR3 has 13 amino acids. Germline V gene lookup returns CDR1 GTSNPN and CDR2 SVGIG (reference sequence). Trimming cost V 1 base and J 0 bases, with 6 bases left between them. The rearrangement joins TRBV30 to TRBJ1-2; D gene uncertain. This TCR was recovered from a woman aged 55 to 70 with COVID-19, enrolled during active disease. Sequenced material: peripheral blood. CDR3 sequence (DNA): TGTGCCTGGAGTGGGGCTGCTAACTATGGCTACACCTTC. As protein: CAWSGAANYGYTF.